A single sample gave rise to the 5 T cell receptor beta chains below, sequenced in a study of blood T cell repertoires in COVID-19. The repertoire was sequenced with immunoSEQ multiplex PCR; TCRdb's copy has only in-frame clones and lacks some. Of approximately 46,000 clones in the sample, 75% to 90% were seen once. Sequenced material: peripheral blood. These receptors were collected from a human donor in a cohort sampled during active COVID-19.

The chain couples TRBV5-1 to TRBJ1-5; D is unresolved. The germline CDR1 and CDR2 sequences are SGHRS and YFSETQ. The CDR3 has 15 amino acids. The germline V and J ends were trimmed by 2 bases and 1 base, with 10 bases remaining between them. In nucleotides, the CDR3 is TGCGCCAGCAGCTTACGGGGTGACAGCAATCAGCCCCAGCATTTT. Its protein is CASSLRGDSNQPQHF.

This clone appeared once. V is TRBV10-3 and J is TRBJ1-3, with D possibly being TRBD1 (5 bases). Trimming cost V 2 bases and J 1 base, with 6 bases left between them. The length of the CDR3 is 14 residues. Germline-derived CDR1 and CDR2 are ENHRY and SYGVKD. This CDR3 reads CAISEGASGNTIYF. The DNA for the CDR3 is TGTGCCATCAGTGAGGGGGCGTCTGGAAACACCATATATTTT.

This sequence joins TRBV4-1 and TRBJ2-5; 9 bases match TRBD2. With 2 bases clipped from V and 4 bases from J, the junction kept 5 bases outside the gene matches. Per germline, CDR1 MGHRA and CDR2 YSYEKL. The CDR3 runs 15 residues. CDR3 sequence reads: CASSQMAGGGETQYF. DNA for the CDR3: TGCGCCAGCAGCCAAATGGCGGGGGGGGGAGAGACCCAGTACTTC.

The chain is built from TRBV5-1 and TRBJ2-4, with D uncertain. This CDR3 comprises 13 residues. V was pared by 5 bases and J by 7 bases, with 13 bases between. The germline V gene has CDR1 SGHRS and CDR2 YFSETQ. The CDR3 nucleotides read TGCGCCAGCAGTTCCCTGGTCGGGAACATTCAGTACTTC. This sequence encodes CASSSLVGNIQYF.

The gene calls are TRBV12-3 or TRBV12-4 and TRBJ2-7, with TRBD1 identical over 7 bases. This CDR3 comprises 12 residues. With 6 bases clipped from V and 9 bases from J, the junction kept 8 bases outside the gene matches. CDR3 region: CASSPPTGWQYF. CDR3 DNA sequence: TGTGCCAGCAGCCCGCCGACAGGGTGGCAGTACTTC.